This TCR beta chain was recorded in a study of blood T cell repertoires in COVID-19. Looking at the study overall: PBMCs, B-cell-depleted T cells, or T cells provided the cDNA or gDNA that made up the material.

Authors' processing steps: Amplified reference gene primers provided the basis for estimating nucleated cell counts. Method: immunoSEQ multiplex PCR; TCRdb's copy keeps in-frame clones and lacks some. D and trimming were read from the DNA, whereas the V and J calls and clone size are those reported in that table. The data contain 200,000 to 300,000 clones, around 88% of them singletons. Those who participated ranged in age from 18 to 89 years and resided in about 24 US areas. Germline CDR1 MDHEN, CDR2 SYDVKM. Trimming stripped 6 bases from V and 5 bases from J, with 10 bases between. The CDR3 sequence is 12 residues long.

The receptor's source is a woman between 50 and 59 years old who had recovered from COVID-19. This chain connects TRBV28 to TRBJ1-2; D perhaps matches TRBD1 (5 bases). The sequencing sample was made of PBMCs or T cells enriched from blood (not recorded which). The CDR3: CASSNAGYGYTF. The CDR3 region has the DNA TGTGCCAGCAGCAATGCAGGGTATGGCTACACCTTC.